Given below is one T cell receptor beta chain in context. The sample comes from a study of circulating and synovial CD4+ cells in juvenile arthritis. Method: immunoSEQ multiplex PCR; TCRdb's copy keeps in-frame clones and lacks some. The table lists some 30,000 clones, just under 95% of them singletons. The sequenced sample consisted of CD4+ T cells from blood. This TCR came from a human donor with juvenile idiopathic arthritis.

For the CDR3, the DNA is TGCGCCAGCAGCCCCCACAGGGTGGGAGAAGAGACCCAGTACTTC. Its protein product is CASSPHRVGEETQYF. The chain links TRBV5-1 to TRBJ2-5; D perhaps matches TRBD1 (6 bases). The CDR3 spans 15 residues. The V gene's germline CDR1 is SGHRS and CDR2 YFSETQ. Trimming removed 4 bases from V and 3 bases from J, with 16 bases in between.